The T cell receptor (beta chain) under discussion was sequenced for a study of cytomegalovirus exposure and HLA in healthy donors. About the research overall: Prior work identified 100 million to 130 million unique TCR beta sequences in 190 million or so T cells.

V lost 4 bases and J 6 bases, leaving 16 bases between the germline ends. Germline CDR1 MNHEY, CDR2 SVGAGI. CDR3 length equals 14 residues. Whole-study findings and limits: It was reported that TCR beta sequences correctly inferred the HLA-A and HLA-B alleles for most subjects. The investigators catalogued 164 TCR beta chains as cytomegalovirus-associated.

The sample holds one count of this clone. Its target is not known. A multiplex PCR was run with 60 Vbeta primers and 13 Jbeta primers. Clones were read by immunoSEQ multiplex PCR, and TCRdb kept only the in-frame ones, dropping some. Altogether nearly 110,000 clones are present, more than 75% being singletons, with the ten largest covering roughly 2.7%. Sequenced input: PBMCs. The TCR sequence derives from a man between 25 and 39 years old in good health and CMV-seropositive. The V call is TRBV6-5, the J call TRBJ2-7; D not certain. For the CDR3, the DNA is TGTGCCAGCAGTTTAATTAGCCCGTACGCCGAGCAGTACTTC. Its translation: CASSLISPYAEQYF.